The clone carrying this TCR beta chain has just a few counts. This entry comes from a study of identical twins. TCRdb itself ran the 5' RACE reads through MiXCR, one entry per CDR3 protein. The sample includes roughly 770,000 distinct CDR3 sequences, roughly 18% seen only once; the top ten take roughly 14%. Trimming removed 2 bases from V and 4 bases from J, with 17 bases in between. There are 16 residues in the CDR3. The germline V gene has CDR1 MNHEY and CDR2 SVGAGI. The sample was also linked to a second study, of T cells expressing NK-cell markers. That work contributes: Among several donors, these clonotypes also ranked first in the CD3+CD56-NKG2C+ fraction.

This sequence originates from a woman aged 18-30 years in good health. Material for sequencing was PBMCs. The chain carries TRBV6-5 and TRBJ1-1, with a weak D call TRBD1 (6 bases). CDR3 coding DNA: TGTGCCAGCAGTTACCGTCCAGGGGAGGCCGGCACTGAAGCTTTCTTT. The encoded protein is CASSYRPGEAGTEAFF.